This TCR beta chain is drawn from a study of OX40 agonist ivuxolimab in advanced cancers. Study-level results: Relatively little clonal expansion, among the lowest observed, appeared in partial responders at 0.1-3.0 mg/kg.

The assay was immunoSEQ multiplex PCR, and TCRdb's table has in-frame clones only and misses some. The sample gives tens of thousands of clones, roughly 90% of which show up once; roughly 4.9% is in the top ten. On this clone itself: Its antigen is undetermined.

Germline CDR1 is MDHEN and CDR2 is SYDVKM. Trimming took 4 bases from V and 8 from J; bases not matched to a gene: 7. There are 15 residues in the CDR3. This TCR was recovered from an adult with an advanced solid tumor such as melanoma, head and neck, liver or kidney cancer. The rearrangement links TRBV28 to TRBJ1-4, with TRBD1 identical over 10 bases. The sample was CD4+ or CD8+ T cells sorted from blood, taken in a trial of the OX40 agonist ivuxolimab. CDR3 DNA sequence: TGTGCCAGCAGTTCAAGACAGGGGGCAGGGGAAAAACTGTTTTTT. Amino acid sequence: CASSSRQGAGEKLFF.